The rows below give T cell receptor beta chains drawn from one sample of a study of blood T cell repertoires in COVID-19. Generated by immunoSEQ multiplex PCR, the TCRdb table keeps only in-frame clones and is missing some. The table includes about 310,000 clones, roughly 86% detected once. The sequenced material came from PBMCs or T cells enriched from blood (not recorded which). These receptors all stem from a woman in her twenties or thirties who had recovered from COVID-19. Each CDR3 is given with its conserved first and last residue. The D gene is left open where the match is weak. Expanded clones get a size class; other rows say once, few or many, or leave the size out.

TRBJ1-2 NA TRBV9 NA TGTGCCAGCAGCGTAGCGGGGACTAACTATAGCTACACCTTC CASSVAGTNYSYTF
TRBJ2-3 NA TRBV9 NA TGTGCCAGCAGCCCTACTAGACAAGATACGCAGTATTTT CASSPTRQDTQYF
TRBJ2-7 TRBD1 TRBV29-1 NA TGCAGCGTTGTCCCGGGACAGAAAGCCTACGAGCAGTACTTC CSVVPGQKAYEQYF
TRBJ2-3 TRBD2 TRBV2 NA TGTGCCAGCAGTGGGGAAGCGGGAGGGCCCGCAGATACGCAGTATTTT CASSGEAGGPADTQYF
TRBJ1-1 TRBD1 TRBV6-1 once TGTGCCAGCAGTGAAGCGCGGTTGGGAGACAGGGGGACTGAAGCTTTCTTT CASSEARLGDRGTEAFF
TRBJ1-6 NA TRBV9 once TGTGCCAGCAGCGCCAGGGGAGGGTCACCCCTCCACTTT CASSARGGSPLHF
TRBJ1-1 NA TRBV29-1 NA TGCAGCGTTGAAGACGCTCGGGTCGCTGAAGCTTTCTTT CSVEDARVAEAFF
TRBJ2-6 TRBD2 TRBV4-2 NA TGTGCCAGCAGCCGAGGGACTAGCGGGAGTTCTGGGGCCAACGTCCTGACTTTC CASSRGTSGSSGANVLTF
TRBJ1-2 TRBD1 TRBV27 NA TGTGCCAGCAGTTTTGCGGGACAGAGTAACTATGGCTACACCTTC CASSFAGQSNYGYTF
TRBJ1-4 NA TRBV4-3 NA TGCGCCAGCAGCCAAGCAGGGGTTACTGTCGAAAAACTGTTTTTT CASSQAGVTVEKLFF
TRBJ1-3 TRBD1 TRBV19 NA TGTGCCAGTGCACAGGGGGTGTCTGGAAACACCATATATTTT CASAQGVSGNTIYF
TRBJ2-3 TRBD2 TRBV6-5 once TGTGCCAGCAGTCCCCGACTAGCGGTCACAGATACGCAGTATTTT CASSPRLAVTDTQYF
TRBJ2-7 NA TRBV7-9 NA TGTGCCAGCAGCTTAGATGCAGGGATTTACGACGAGCAGTACTTC CASSLDAGIYDEQYF
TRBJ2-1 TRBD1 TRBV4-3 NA TGCGCCAGCAGCCCGGGACAGAAAACATACAATGAGCAGTTCTTC CASSPGQKTYNEQFF
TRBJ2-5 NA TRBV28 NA TGTGCCAGCAGTTTCCGGCGGGAAGAGACCCAGTACTTC CASSFRREETQYF
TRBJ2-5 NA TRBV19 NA TGTGCCAGTAGTATCGGTACAGGGTATCCTCGGGAGACCCAGTACTTC CASSIGTGYPRETQYF
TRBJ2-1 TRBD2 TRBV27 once TGTGCCAGCAGTTTAGCGGGAGGTTTCAATGAGCAGTTCTTC CASSLAGGFNEQFF
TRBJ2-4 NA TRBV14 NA TGTGCCAGCAGCCAAGATCCCATCGGGGTAACGGACATTCAGTACTTC CASSQDPIGVTDIQYF
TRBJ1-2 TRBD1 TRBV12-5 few TGTGCTAGTGGTACGCGGACAGGGGGCCCCGGTGGCTACACCTTC CASGTRTGGPGGYTF
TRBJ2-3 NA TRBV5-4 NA TGTGCCAGCAGCTCAACCGGGGAGTTCACAGATACGCAGTATTTT CASSSTGEFTDTQYF
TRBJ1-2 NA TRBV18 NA TGTGCCAGCTCAGAAGGGGTGAGGCTCTATGGCTACACCTTC CASSEGVRLYGYTF
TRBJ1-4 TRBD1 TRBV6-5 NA TGTGCCAGCACTCTTATGACAGGGTATCCTGAAAAACTGTTTTTT CASTLMTGYPEKLFF
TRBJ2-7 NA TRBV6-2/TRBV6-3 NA TGTGCCAGCAGTTCTCCACAGGGATGGGACTACGAGCAGTACTTC CASSSPQGWDYEQYF
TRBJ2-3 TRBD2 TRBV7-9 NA TGTGCCAGCAGCCTAGGGACTAGGTCAGATACGCAGTATTTT CASSLGTRSDTQYF
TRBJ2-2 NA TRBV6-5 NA TGTGCCAGCAGAAGACAGGCGAACACCGGGGAGCTGTTTTTT CASRRQANTGELFF
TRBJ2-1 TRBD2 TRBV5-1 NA TGCGCCAGCAGCCACGGACTAGCGGTACACAATGAGCAGTTCTTC CASSHGLAVHNEQFF
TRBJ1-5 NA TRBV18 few TGTGCCAGCTCTCAACGGACAGACCGAGATCAGCCCCAGCATTTT CASSQRTDRDQPQHF
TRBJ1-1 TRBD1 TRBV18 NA TGTGCCAGCTCACCACGCGGGACAGGGGTTAACACTGAAGCTTTCTTT CASSPRGTGVNTEAFF
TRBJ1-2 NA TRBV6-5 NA TGTGCCAGCAGTTTCGAAACAGGGTTTGCAAGCGGCTACACCTTC CASSFETGFASGYTF
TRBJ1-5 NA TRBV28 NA TGTGCCAGCAGTTTATGGTTGATGCGGGGGACGGGACAGCCCCAGCATTTT CASSLWLMRGTGQPQHF
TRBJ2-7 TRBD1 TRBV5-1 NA TGCGCCAGCAGCTTTGGGACAGGGTTCATCTACGAGCAGTACTTC CASSFGTGFIYEQYF
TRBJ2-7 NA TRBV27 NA TGTGCCAGCAGTTTGATGGCAGTAGGGGCGTACGAGCAGTACTTC CASSLMAVGAYEQYF
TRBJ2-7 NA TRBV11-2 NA TGTGCCAGCAGCTTGGACACAGCACTCTCCTACGAGCAGTACTTC CASSLDTALSYEQYF
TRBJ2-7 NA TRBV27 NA TGTGCCAGCAGTTCCACCCGGTTGTACGAGCAGTACTTC CASSSTRLYEQYF
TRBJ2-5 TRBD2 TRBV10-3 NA TGTGCCAGCAAGACTAGCGGGGAAGAGACCCAGTACTTC CASKTSGEETQYF
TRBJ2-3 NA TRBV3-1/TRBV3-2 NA TGTGCCAGCAGCTTACGAAGAGCCTTTACAGATACGCAGTATTTT CASSLRRAFTDTQYF
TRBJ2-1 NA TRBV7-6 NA TGTGCCAGCAGCTTATTTATACAGGGTGGGTACAATGAGCAGTTCTTC CASSLFIQGGYNEQFF
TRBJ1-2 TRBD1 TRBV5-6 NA TGTGCCAGCAGCCAGACAGGGTTCTTCTCGTGGGGCTACACCTTC CASSQTGFFSWGYTF
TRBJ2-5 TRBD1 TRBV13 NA TGTGCCAGCAGCTTTACCGGGACAGGGGGCTGGGAGACCCAGTACTTC CASSFTGTGGWETQYF
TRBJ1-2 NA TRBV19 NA TGTGCCAGTAGTATATTGGGGGCTGGTGGCTACACCTTC CASSILGAGGYTF
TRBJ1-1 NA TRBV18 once TGTGCCAGCTCACCACCGGGCAGGTTCATGAACACTGAAGCTTTCTTT CASSPPGRFMNTEAFF
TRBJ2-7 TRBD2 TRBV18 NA TGTGCCAGCTCATGGGGGACTAGCGGGACGAACGAGCAGTACTTC CASSWGTSGTNEQYF
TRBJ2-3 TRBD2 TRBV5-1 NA TGCGCCAGCAGCTCGTATGGACTAGCGGGAGGGTCAAGCACAGATACGCAGTATTTT CASSSYGLAGGSSTDTQYF
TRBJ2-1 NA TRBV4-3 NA TGCGCCAGCAGCCAAGATTCTTGGCGGTCGGGCTACAATGAGCAGTTCTTC CASSQDSWRSGYNEQFF
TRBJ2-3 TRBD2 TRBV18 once TGTGCCAGCACAGCGGGAGGCACAGATACGCAGTATTTT CASTAGGTDTQYF
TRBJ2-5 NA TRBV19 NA TGTGCCAGTTCTGGACAGCGGGAGACCCAGTACTTC CASSGQRETQYF
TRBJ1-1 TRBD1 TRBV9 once TGTGCCAGCAGCGCGAACCCCGGGACAGGGGCTGAAGCTTTCTTT CASSANPGTGAEAFF
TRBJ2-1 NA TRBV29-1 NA TGCAGCGTACTCAGAGGCCCTTCCACGTACAATGAGCAGTTCTTC CSVLRGPSTYNEQFF
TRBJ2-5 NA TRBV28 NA TGTGCCAGCAGATCAGGTCTCCAAGAGACCCAGTACTTC CASRSGLQETQYF
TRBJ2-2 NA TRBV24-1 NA TGTGCCACCAGTGATTCCCGGTTCGCGAACACCGGGGAGCTGTTTTTT CATSDSRFANTGELFF